These 20 T cell receptor beta chains came from one sample sequenced in a study of T cells expressing NK-cell markers. From its re-call of the 5' RACE reads, TCRdb lists each CDR3 protein once, without DNA. This sample contains about 540,000 distinct CDR3 sequences. Sequencing was carried out using blood T cells: a sorted CD56 or NKG2C T cell subset, CD4+ or CD8+ T cells, or bulk PBMC T cells (not recorded which). These receptor sequences come from a man in his late teens or twenties in good health.

This rearrangement joins TRBV7-6 to TRBJ2-3; lacking DNA, the TRBD1 call made by TCRdb goes unchecked. The CDR3 totals 14 residues. CDR1 SGHVS and CDR2 FNYEAQ come from the germline V gene. CDR3 sequence reads: CASSLADSIDTQYF.

The V gene is TRBV20-1, the J gene TRBJ1-5; TCRdb's D gene call, TRBD1, goes unchecked for lack of DNA. Germline CDR1 is DFQATT and CDR2 is SNEGSKA (reference sequence). The CDR3 length is 12 residues. The CDR3 sequence is CSARAGNQPQHF.

The CDR3 reads CSARDRGGDLDTQYF. The chain links TRBV20-1 to TRBJ2-3; TCRdb lists TRBD1, though no DNA is available to test this call. Per germline, CDR1 DFQATT and CDR2 SNEGSKA (reference sequence). The CDR3 runs 15 residues.

V gene TRBV7-6 combines with J gene TRBJ2-3; TCRdb selects TRBD1, and the lack of DNA leaves this call unchecked. The V gene's germline CDR1 is SGHVS and CDR2 FNYEAQ. CDR3 size: 14 residues. CDR3 in amino acids: CASSGGAPADTQYF.

The chain recombines TRBV27 with TRBJ1-1. The CDR3 is 13 amino acids. Germline V gene lookup returns CDR1 MNHEY and CDR2 SMNVEV (reference sequence). This CDR3 reads CASSLSVATEAFF.

The gene calls are TRBV7-2 and TRBJ2-7; the D gene TCRdb calls, TRBD1, cannot be checked with no DNA. CDR1 SGHTA and CDR2 FQGNSA come from the germline V gene. The length of the CDR3 is 14 residues. CDR3 protein: CASSRGQASYEQYF.

This chain uses TRBV12-3 or TRBV12-4 with TRBJ2-1; TCRdb calls TRBD2, which cannot be checked without DNA. This CDR3 spans 15 amino acids. CDR3: CASSFGGRYGDEQFF.

The V gene is TRBV7-9, the J gene TRBJ1-2. The CDR3 consists of 15 residues. Germline V gene lookup returns CDR1 SEHNR and CDR2 FQNEAQ (reference sequence). CDR3 loop: CASSLEGVRFEGYTF.

This chain links TRBV5-6 with TRBJ2-1. CDR1 and CDR2 from the germline V gene are SGHDT and YYEEEE. The CDR3 extends over 13 amino acids. This chain's CDR3 is CASSLSSDSEQFF.

J is TRBJ2-2 and V is TRBV28; lacking DNA, the TRBD2 call made by TCRdb goes unchecked. The germline V gene encodes CDR1 MDHEN and CDR2 SYDVKM. The length of the CDR3 is 13 residues. CDR3 sequence reads: CASPGPNTGELFF.

This rearrangement joins TRBV3-1 to TRBJ2-5; the D call of TRBD1 rests on TCRdb alone, since no DNA is present to check it. This CDR3 is built from 17 residues. Germline V gene lookup returns CDR1 LGHDT and CDR2 YNNKEL (reference sequence). The CDR3 loop reads CASSHTGTVGGSETQYF.

CDR3 sequence reads: CACSSGLNSPLHF. This chain uses TRBV30 with TRBJ1-6. Germline values: CDR1 GTSNPN, CDR2 SVGIG (reference sequence). This CDR3 is 13 amino acids long. The complete variable domain, with remaining parts taken from reference TRBV30 and TRBJ1-6, reads SQTIHQWPATLVQPVGSPLSLECTVEGTSNPNLYWYRQAAGRGLQLLFYSVGIGQISSEVPQNLSASRPQDRQFILSSKKLLLSDSGFYLCACSSGLNSPLHFGNGTRLTVT.

V is TRBV18 and J is TRBJ1-4; TCRdb lists TRBD1, though no DNA is available to test this call. CDR1 KGHSH and CDR2 LQKENI come from the germline V gene. The CDR3 sequence is 13 residues long. CDR3 residues: CASSPLQGERLFF.

This chain's CDR3 is CASSLQGSIAGELFF. V and J are TRBV12-3 or TRBV12-4 and TRBJ2-2; without DNA, the TCRdb call of TRBD1 cannot be checked. The CDR3 has 15 amino acids.

V usage is TRBV20-1 and J usage is TRBJ2-5; TCRdb calls TRBD2, which cannot be checked without DNA. The CDR3 length is 16 residues. CDR1 is DFQATT and CDR2 is SNEGSKA in the germline V gene (reference sequence). This CDR3 reads CSAYGLAGEYQETQYF.

The V gene is TRBV12-3 or TRBV12-4, the J gene TRBJ2-1. CDR3 length: 13 residues. Here the CDR3 reads CASGGGYGNEQFF.

The chain uses TRBV28 and TRBJ2-5; TCRdb selects TRBD1, and the lack of DNA leaves this call unchecked. CDR1 and CDR2 from the germline V gene are MDHEN and SYDVKM. CDR3 length: 13 residues. The CDR3: CASSSGGNMAQYF.

The V and J genes are TRBV4-3 and TRBJ2-7. The CDR3 length is 13 residues. Germline V lookup: CDR1 LGHNA, CDR2 YSLEER. Here the CDR3 reads CASSQSRDYEQYF.

The chain is built from TRBV18 and TRBJ2-1; TCRdb picks TRBD1, but there is no DNA to check that call. In germline, CDR1 is KGHSH, CDR2 LQKENI. This CDR3 comprises 15 residues. This CDR3 is CASSQDRVGYNEQFF. The variable domain in full, completed from reference TRBV18 and TRBJ2-1, reads NAGVMQNPRHLVRRRGQEARLRCSPMKGHSHVYWYRQLPEEGLKFMVYLQKENIIDESGMPKERFSAEFPKEGPSILRIQQVVRGDSAAYFCASSQDRVGYNEQFFGPGTRLTVL.

The chain couples TRBV27 to TRBJ2-1; TCRdb lists TRBD2, though no DNA is available to test this call. The germline gives CDR1 MNHEY, CDR2 SMNVEV (reference sequence). CDR3 size: 21 residues. CDR3 sequence reads: CASSLHYGLAGGPSSYNEQFF.